The present T cell receptor beta chain was sequenced within a study of CD8+ T cells in alopecia areata. The authors extracted RNA and reverse transcribed it into cDNA as the sequencing template. The table came from immunoSEQ multiplex PCR; TCRdb's copy has only in-frame clones and leaves some out. The table shows around 200,000 clones, with 64% occurring only once. Treatment defined: oral pan-JAK inhibitor, 5-10 mg twice daily. Investigators sorted PBMCs to obtain both CD4+ and CD8+ T cells. This clonotype originated in a human donor with alopecia areata. The source was CD4+ T cells sorted from blood, collected at week 4, from a patient treated with tofacitinib.

The CDR3 reads CASSQEGLAGTQYF. CDR3 nucleotides: TGCGCCAGCAGCCAAGAGGGCCTAGCGGGTACGCAGTATTTT. This rearrangement joins TRBV4-3 to TRBJ2-3; 8 bases fit TRBD2. CDR3 length: 14 amino acids. Trimming removed 0 bases from V and 8 bases from J; junction bases left unmatched: 4. Germline V lookup: CDR1 LGHNA, CDR2 YSLEER.